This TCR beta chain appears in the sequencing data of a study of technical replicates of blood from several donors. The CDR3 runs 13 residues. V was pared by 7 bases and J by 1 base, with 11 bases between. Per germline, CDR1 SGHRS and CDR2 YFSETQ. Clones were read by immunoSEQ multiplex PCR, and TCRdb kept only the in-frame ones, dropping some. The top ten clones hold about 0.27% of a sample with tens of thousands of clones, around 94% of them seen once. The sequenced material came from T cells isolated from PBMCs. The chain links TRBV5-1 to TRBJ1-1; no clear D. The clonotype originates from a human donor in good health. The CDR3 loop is CASADIKNTEAFF. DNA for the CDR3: TGCGCCAGCGCAGACATCAAGAACACTGAAGCTTTCTTT.